These T cell receptor beta chains were read from a single sample in a study of CD4 T cells in relation to SARS-CoV-2 and coronaviruses. The assay was immunoSEQ multiplex PCR, and TCRdb's table has in-frame clones only and misses some. Of more than 15,000 clones listed, roughly 77% were seen once; the top ten hold about 20%. For these receptors, no antigen is known. What was sequenced was CD4+ T cells from PBMCs, cultured in vitro. All receptors come from a human donor in good health. The CDR3 runs from the conserved cysteine through the conserved F or W. D genes are given only for firm matches. A row's size may be missing; if present it is once, few, many or a size class.

j_call clone_size d_call v_call cdr3_aa cdr3_nt
TRBJ1-3 . . TRBV3-1/TRBV3-2 CASSQGEAGNTIYF TGTGCCAGCAGCCAAGGGGAGGCTGGAAACACCATATATTTT
TRBJ2-5 . . TRBV5-6 CASSLAGKETQYF TGTGCCAGCAGCTTAGCTGGGAAAGAGACCCAGTACTTC
TRBJ1-1 . . TRBV7-6 CASSPNRVGTEAFF TGTGCCAGCAGCCCTAACAGGGTAGGCACTGAAGCTTTCTTT
TRBJ2-3 . . TRBV7-2 CASSLRPQGDTQYF TGTGCCAGCAGCTTACGCCCCCAGGGAGATACGCAGTATTTT
TRBJ1-2 . . TRBV7-9 CASSLGSSNYGYTF TGTGCCAGCAGCTTGGGCAGTTCGAACTATGGCTACACCTTC
TRBJ2-7 . TRBD1 TRBV2 CASSEGTAIYEQYF TGTGCCAGCAGTGAGGGGACAGCGATCTACGAGCAGTACTTC
TRBJ1-5 . . TRBV7-6 CASNRVRNQPQHF TGTGCCAGCAACAGGGTTCGGAATCAGCCCCAGCATTTT
TRBJ1-3 few . TRBV2 CASSDQGGVVGNTIYF TGTGCCAGCAGTGACCAGGGAGGGGTTGTTGGAAACACCATATATTTT
TRBJ2-3 . TRBD2 TRBV19 CASSITSLGGTTDTQYF TGTGCCAGTAGTATAACTTCCTTGGGAGGGACCACAGATACGCAGTATTTT
TRBJ1-2 few . TRBV24-1 CATSGTDKRKDGYTF TGTGCCACCTCCGGGACCGATAAGCGGAAGGATGGCTACACCTTC
TRBJ1-5 few . TRBV19 CASSSIQGQGNQPQHF TGTGCCAGTAGTTCCATACAGGGACAAGGGAATCAGCCCCAGCATTTT
TRBJ1-3 few . TRBV2 CASKRGGVGNTIYF TGTGCCAGCAAGAGAGGTGGAGTTGGAAACACCATATATTTT
TRBJ1-1 . TRBD1 TRBV19 CASSIDSRNRGLMNTEAFF TGTGCCAGTAGTATAGATAGTCGAAACAGGGGGCTCATGAACACTGAAGCTTTCTTT
TRBJ2-2 . . TRBV7-2 CASSFSEGGELFF TGTGCCAGCAGCTTTTCTGAGGGCGGGGAGCTGTTTTTT
TRBJ2-1 . . TRBV7-9 CASSLGHSIYNEQFF TGTGCCAGCAGCTTGGGCCACTCGATCTACAATGAGCAGTTCTTC
TRBJ1-5 . . TRBV2 CASSQTLTGPQHF TGTGCCAGCAGCCAGACCCTAACAGGGCCCCAGCATTTT
TRBJ1-2 few . TRBV7-3 CASSAGYGYGYTF TGTGCCAGCAGCGCAGGGTATGGCTATGGCTACACCTTC
TRBJ2-2 . . TRBV19 CASSIVGAGELFF TGTGCCAGTAGTATAGTTGGAGCCGGGGAGCTGTTTTTT
TRBJ1-1 . . TRBV19 CASLQAGNTEAFF TGTGCCAGTCTTCAGGCCGGGAACACTGAAGCTTTCTTT
TRBJ2-2 . TRBD1 TRBV5-6 CASSTTGGADTGELFF TGTGCCAGCAGCACGACAGGGGGCGCCGACACCGGGGAGCTGTTTTTT
TRBJ2-1 once TRBD2 TRBV18 CASSPMTASGVKEQFF TGTGCCAGCTCACCAATGACGGCTAGCGGGGTAAAGGAGCAGTTCTTC
TRBJ1-2 once TRBD1 TRBV11-3 CASSHTGGSGYTF TGTGCCAGCAGCCATACAGGGGGCAGTGGCTACACCTTC
TRBJ2-3 . TRBD1 TRBV10-3 CATGPTGSTDTQYF TGTGCCACGGGCCCGACAGGGAGCACAGATACGCAGTATTTT
TRBJ2-1 . . TRBV5-1 CASSLWALHNEQFF TGCGCCAGCAGCTTGTGGGCGCTGCACAATGAGCAGTTCTTC
TRBJ2-3 . . TRBV30 CAWSVALGTDTQYF TGTGCCTGGAGTGTAGCTTTGGGTACAGATACGCAGTATTTT
TRBJ2-3 few TRBD2 TRBV10-3 CAISKTSGNTDTQYF TGTGCCATCTCGAAGACTAGCGGGAACACAGATACGCAGTATTTT
TRBJ2-7 once TRBD1 TRBV28 CASRKTGGAEQYF TGTGCCAGCAGAAAAACAGGGGGCGCCGAGCAGTACTTC
TRBJ1-3 . TRBD1 TRBV7-2 CASSLGTAGNTIYF TGTGCCAGCAGCCTCGGGACAGCTGGAAACACCATATATTTT
TRBJ1-1 . . TRBV10-3 CAISESGNTEAFF TGTGCCATCAGTGAGTCTGGGAACACTGAAGCTTTCTTT